The 5 T cell receptor beta chains in this list originate from one sample, sequenced in a study of CD8+ T cells in alopecia areata. Sequencing templates came from extracted RNA that was reverse transcribed into cDNA. Measured with immunoSEQ multiplex PCR; TCRdb has only the in-frame clones, and not every one. The record shows about 300,000 clones for this sample, with no singletons present. Separation of pooled cutaneous lymph node cells was by sorting with CD4, CD8alpha, NKG2D, NKG2ACE and other markers. The sample comprised CD4+ T cells sorted from a lymph node. These receptors all come from a C3H/HeJ mouse with alopecia areata. Mouse strain MHC haplotype: H2-k.

This clone turned up a few times. Gene names are mouse gene names. Read sequence stops 4 residues before the CDR3 end, and the germline J gene provides the missing end. The V call is TRBV5, the J call TRBJ2-7; 7 positions match TRBD2. This CDR3 has 14 residues. Germline V gene lookup returns CDR1 LGHNA and CDR2 YNLKQL (reference sequence). The CDR3 DNA, read in part, is TGTGCCAGCAGCCAAGATGACTGGGCATAT. This codes for CASSQDDWAY. The CDR3 as a whole reads CASSQDDWAYEQYF.

On this clone: The gene names given are mouse names. Read sequence stops 4 residues before the CDR3 end, and the germline J gene provides the missing end. The rearrangement links TRBV31 to TRBJ2-3, with TRBD2 matching 10 bases. J lost 1 base, V lost 5 bases, and 0 bases had no gene match. CDR1 GKSSPN and CDR2 SITVG come from the germline V gene. This CDR3 comprises 13 residues. The CDR3: CAWGLGGAETLYF. CDR3 DNA (partial): TGTGCCTGGGGACTGGGGGGTGCAGAA.

Note on this clone: Mouse gene names and germline throughout. The read stops 4 residues short of the end of the CDR3; the missing end is completed from the germline J gene. At the DNA level, this CDR3 is encoded by other sequences in the same sample as well. This chain uses TRBV13-2 with TRBJ1-2; 11 bases fit TRBD1. The CDR3 is 14 amino acids. The V segment lost 5 bases and the J segment 2 bases; nucleotides outside the gene matches: 2. The V gene's germline CDR1 is NNHNN and CDR2 SYGAGS (reference sequence). The covered CDR3 bases are TGTGCCAGCGGGGACAGGGGGCTGAACTCC. Protein sequence: CASGDRGLNS. The whole CDR3 protein is CASGDRGLNSDYTF.

This clone occurred a few times. Here the gene names and germline are mouse. The covered CDR3 bases are TGTGCCAGCGGGACAGAAGACACCGGG. Amino acids: CASGTEDTG. The whole CDR3 region reads CASGTEDTGQLYF. The rearrangement joins TRBV13-3 to TRBJ2-2; TRBD1 matches 7 bases. The CDR3 is cut off 4 residues early in the read; its end comes from the germline J gene. V shed 7 bases, J shed 3 bases, and the junction held 3 bases outside the gene matches. Germline CDR1 is NNHDY and CDR2 is SYVADS. CDR3 size: 13 residues.

The table lists this clone with a few counts. Each gene name is a mouse one. The CDR3 extends 4 residues past the end of the read, so its final part is completed from the germline J gene. The rearrangement uses TRBV13-3 and TRBJ2-3; 9 bases match TRBD1. Germline V gives CDR1 NNHDY, CDR2 SYVADS. The length of the CDR3 is 16 residues. J was trimmed by 1 base and V by 2 bases; bases with no gene match: 5. The DNA read from the CDR3 is TGTGCCAGCAGTGAATTGGGACAGGGTGGTGCAGAA. Protein sequence: CASSELGQGGAE. The complete CDR3 reads CASSELGQGGAETLYF.